This T cell receptor beta chain appears in the sequencing data of a study of T cell repertoires in cytomegalovirus infection (dated by TCRdb to about 2019). About the study as a whole: The peptide stimulations were aimed at well-studied HLA-B-restricted epitopes as well as recently identified HLA-C-restricted CMV epitopes, whose presentation resists viral immunomodulation. Donor HLA type was relevant to the analysis, as public TCR beta signatures indicated carriage of CMV infection together with the matching HLA type.

This clonotype was picked up a small number of times. Its antigen is currently not known. The input lacks base qualities; no much larger clone sits a single base away. Broader findings and caveats from the paper: The ex vivo response was dominated by HLA-C-restricted CMV-specific TCR beta clonotypes, which also provided the single most frequent clonotype in two of eight donors. Carriers of CMV infection plus the relevant HLA type were discriminated by the cumulative frequency of public TCR beta family members in the study cohort and in an independent approximately 340-donor cohort.

Instrument used: Illumina HiSeq 1500. In-frame beta chains were kept once TCRdb had trimmed the public reads at Q25 with fastp and called clones with MiXCR. Entries are consolidated by CDR3 protein sequence, retaining the most common genes and DNA. A total of some 310,000 distinct CDR3 sequences appear in this sample, around a quarter of them only once. The ten largest clones take up roughly 15% of the sample. The CDR3 spans 16 residues, from the cysteine through the phenylalanine. The read is trimmed to its CDR3 DNA, 48 bases read in frame from base 1. From V the trimming removes 8 bases and from J it removes 1 base, while the gene matches leave 11 bases of the junction unaccounted for. The label giving this sample's treatment or condition can be read as: in vitro stimulation with specific CMV peptide epitopes to enrich CMV-specific T cells.

This clonotype originated in a human donor in good health (CMV status not recorded). Some clones in this sample may be carry-over from other donors' samples. This material consisted of cultured PBMCs, taken from culture after CMV antigen stimulation. The receptor chain draws on TRBV5-3 and TRBJ2-5; 10 middle bases align to TRBD2. TRBV5-3 is marked as an open reading frame, function uncertain. The sequence in DNA is TGTGCCAGCAGCCGAACCGGACTAGCGGCCCAAGAGACCCAGTACTTC. Its protein product is CASSRTGLAAQETQYF.